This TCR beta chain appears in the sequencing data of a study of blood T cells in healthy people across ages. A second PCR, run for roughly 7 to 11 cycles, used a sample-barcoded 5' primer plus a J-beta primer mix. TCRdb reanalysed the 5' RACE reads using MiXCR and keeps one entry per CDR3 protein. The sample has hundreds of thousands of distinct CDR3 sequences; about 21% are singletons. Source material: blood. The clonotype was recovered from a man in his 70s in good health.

CDR3 region: CASSLISEGEQFF. CDR3 sequence (DNA): TGTGCCAGCAGCTTAATTTCGGAGGGTGAGCAGTTCTTC. The V and J genes are TRBV7-3 and TRBJ2-1; D perhaps matches TRBD2 (6 bases). Trimming took off 1 base at V and 9 bases at J, with 10 bases between the two ends. This CDR3 has 13 amino acids. Germline V gene sequence: CDR1 SGHTA, CDR2 FQGTGA.